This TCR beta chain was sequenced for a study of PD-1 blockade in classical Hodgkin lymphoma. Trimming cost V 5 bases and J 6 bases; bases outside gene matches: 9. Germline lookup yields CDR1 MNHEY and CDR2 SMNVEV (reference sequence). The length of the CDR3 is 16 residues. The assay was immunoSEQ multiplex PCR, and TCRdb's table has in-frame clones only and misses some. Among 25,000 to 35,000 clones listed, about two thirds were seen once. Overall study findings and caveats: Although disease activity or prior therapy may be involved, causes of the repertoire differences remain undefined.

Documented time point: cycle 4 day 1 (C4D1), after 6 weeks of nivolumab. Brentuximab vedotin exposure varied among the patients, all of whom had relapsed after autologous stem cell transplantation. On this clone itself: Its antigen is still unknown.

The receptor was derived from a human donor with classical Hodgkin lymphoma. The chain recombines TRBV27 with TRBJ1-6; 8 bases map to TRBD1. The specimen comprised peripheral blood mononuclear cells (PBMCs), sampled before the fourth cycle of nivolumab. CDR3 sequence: CASSLVRGQSNSPLHF. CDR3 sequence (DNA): TGTGCCAGCAGTCTTGTCAGGGGGCAAAGTAATTCACCCCTCCACTTT.